This T cell receptor beta chain was observed in a study of human T cells and chemical hapten exposure. Turning to the study itself: Patch testing was performed with 0.01% DPC on the upper back, with reading at 6 days. Whole-study results and caveats: TCRs exceeding a frequency of 1 in 1000 stayed unchanged under DPC sensitization.

Comment on this clonotype: Its antigen is undetermined.

The time point was: pre-sensitization, week 0. Treatment described: therapeutic diphenylcyclopropenone sensitization with weekly scalp DPC. Whole blood, unfractionated, served as the material for total RNA extraction. TCRdb re-called the RACE reads through MiXCR, storing one row per CDR3 protein. The sample holds around 180,000 distinct CDR3 sequences, around 30% seen once. The CDR3 spans 15 residues. Trimming shortened V by 0 bases and J by 4 bases, and 12 bases separated the two germline ends. Germline-derived CDR1 and CDR2 are MRHNA and SNTAGT. The V gene is TRBV6-4, the J gene TRBJ1-2; possibly TRBD1 for D (5 bases). The sequence derives from a woman aged 25 to 45 with alopecia areata. Some clones in this sample may be carry-over from other donors' samples. This material consisted of whole blood, taken in connection with sensitization to the hapten diphenylcyclopropenone (DPC). This chain's CDR3 is CASSDSGSGRYGYTF. CDR3 bases: TGTGCCAGCAGTGACTCCGGATCAGGGCGCTATGGCTACACCTTC.